The 10 T cell receptor beta chains reported below all come from one sample, sequenced in a study of cytomegalovirus exposure and HLA in healthy donors. The PCR employed 60 Vbeta primers together with 13 Jbeta primers. The table came from immunoSEQ multiplex PCR; TCRdb's copy has only in-frame clones and leaves some out. The sample holds some 110,000 clones, 9.5% to 15% seen once. The sequencing sample was made of PBMCs. These TCRs come from a middle-aged man in good health and CMV-seropositive.

This clone was counted a few times. The chain links TRBV28 to TRBJ1-2; TRBD1 matches 8 bases. V lost 5 bases and J lost 8; bases outside the gene matches: 10. Germline V gene data show CDR1 as MDHEN and CDR2 as SYDVKM. CDR3 size: 14 residues. In DNA form, the CDR3 reads TGTGCCAGCAGTCTTCGGACAGGGCCAAGCGGCTACACCTTC. Encoded protein: CASSLRTGPSGYTF.

V is TRBV29-1 and J is TRBJ2-2; maybe TRBD2 (5 bases). CDR1 and CDR2 from the germline V gene are SQVTM and ANQGSEA. CDR3 size: 13 residues. The V end was cut by 6 bases, the J end by 7 bases, with 15 bases between. CDR3 sequence (DNA): TGCAGCGTGGCTAAGGGAGATGGCGGGGAGCTGTTTTTT. It translates to CSVAKGDGGELFF.

CDR3 DNA: TGTGCCAGCAGCGTAGGTAACAGGGCCTACGAGCAGTACTTC. Its translation: CASSVGNRAYEQYF. The rearrangement joins TRBV9 to TRBJ2-7; a weak D match, TRBD1 (6 bases). CDR3 length: 14 residues. Germline V gene lookup returns CDR1 SGDLS and CDR2 YYNGEE. The V end lost 0 bases, the J end lost 2 bases, and 9 bases lay between the germline ends.

A remark on this clone: Other DNA sequences in the sample encode the same CDR3. The chain is built from TRBV19 and TRBJ1-5; TRBD1 matches 7 bases. Unmatched junction bases numbered 15, after V lost 4 bases and J lost 6 bases. Germline V gives CDR1 LNHDA, CDR2 SQIVND (reference sequence). The CDR3 has 17 amino acids. The CDR3 DNA sequence: TGTGCCAGTAGTAGCTCCCTGGCAGGGGGAATCAGTCAGCCCCAGCATTTT. Residues: CASSSSLAGGISQPQHF.

The rearrangement links TRBV7-9 to TRBJ2-1; 7 nucleotides match TRBD2. Germline CDR1 reads SEHNR; CDR2 reads FQNEAQ (reference sequence). V lost 5 bases, J lost 7 bases, and 5 bases stayed unmatched. The length of the CDR3 is 13 residues. The CDR3 here is CASSPPGGNEQFF. DNA of the CDR3: TGTGCCAGCAGCCCCCCGGGGGGAAATGAGCAGTTCTTC.

J is TRBJ1-1 and V is TRBV6-1; unclear D gene. Trimming took off 6 bases at V and 0 bases at J, with 8 bases between the two ends. In germline, CDR1 is MNHNS, CDR2 SASEGT. This CDR3 is built from 13 residues. CDR3: CASRTSMNTEAFF. The CDR3 coding sequence is TGTGCCAGCAGGACATCCATGAACACTGAAGCTTTCTTT.

This clone turned up a few times. The V and J genes are TRBV25-1 and TRBJ2-3, with TRBD2 matching 10 bases. The CDR3 loop spans 15 amino acids. From germline, CDR1 is MGHDK and CDR2 SYGVNS. Germline trimming cut 7 bases from V and 4 bases from J; bases unmatched to any gene: 8. The CDR3 spells CASKLAGGGADTQYF. The CDR3 DNA reads TGTGCCAGCAAATTAGCGGGAGGCGGGGCAGATACGCAGTATTTT.

The genes are TRBV4-1 and TRBJ2-5; 10 bases match TRBD1. This CDR3 region has 15 residues. The junction had 4 bases not matched to a gene; V was cut back by 1 base and J by 5 bases. Germline CDR1 is MGHRA and CDR2 is YSYEKL. CDR3 DNA: TGCGCCAGCAGCCAAGGCGACAGGGGGCTGGAGACCCAGTACTTC. Its translation: CASSQGDRGLETQYF.

This clone came up a few times. The V call is TRBV6-1, the J call TRBJ1-4; 7 bases are a match to TRBD1. V gave up 0 bases and J gave up 4 bases; unmatched junction bases: 5. Germline lookup yields CDR1 MNHNS and CDR2 SASEGT. The CDR3 has 16 residues. The CDR3 nucleotides are TGTGCCAGCAGTGAAGCGGCAGGGGGTGTTAATGAAAAACTGTTTTTT. This encodes CASSEAAGGVNEKLFF.

The chain has TRBV6-4 and TRBJ2-1; 7 bases match TRBD2. Germline CDR1 is MRHNA and CDR2 is SNTAGT. The CDR3 is made up of 16 amino acids. V was clipped by 0 bases and J by 0 bases; unmatched bases: 2. In nucleotides, the CDR3 is TGTGCCAGCAGTGACTCAGGACTAGTCTCCTACAATGAGCAGTTCTTC. It is translated as CASSDSGLVSYNEQFF.